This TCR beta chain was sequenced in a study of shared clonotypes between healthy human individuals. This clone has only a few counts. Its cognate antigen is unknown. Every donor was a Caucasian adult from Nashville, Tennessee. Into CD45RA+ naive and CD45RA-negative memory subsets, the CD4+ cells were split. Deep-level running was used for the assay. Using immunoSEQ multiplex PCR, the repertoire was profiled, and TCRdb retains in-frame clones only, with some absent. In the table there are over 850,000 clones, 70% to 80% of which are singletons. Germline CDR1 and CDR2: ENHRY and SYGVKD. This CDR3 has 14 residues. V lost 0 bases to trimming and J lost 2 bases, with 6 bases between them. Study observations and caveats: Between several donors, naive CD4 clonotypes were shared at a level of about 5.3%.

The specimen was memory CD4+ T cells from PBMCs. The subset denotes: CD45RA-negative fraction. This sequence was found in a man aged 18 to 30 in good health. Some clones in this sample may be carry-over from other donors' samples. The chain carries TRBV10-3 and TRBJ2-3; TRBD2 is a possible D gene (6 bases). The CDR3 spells CAISESRDTDTQYF. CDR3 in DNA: TGTGCCATCAGTGAGTCGCGGGACACAGATACGCAGTATTTT.